The rows below give T cell receptor beta chains drawn from one sample of a study of CD4 T cells in relation to SARS-CoV-2 and coronaviruses. Libraries were prepared by immunoSEQ multiplex PCR; TCRdb keeps only in-frame clonotypes and omits some of them. This table has under 70,000 clones, roughly 90% appearing once. Sequenced material: memory CD4+ T cells from PBMCs. The receptors were sampled from a human donor in good health. CDR3s include the opening cysteine and the closing phenylalanine or tryptophan. D genes are given only for firm matches. Clone size is shown for a subset of rows, as once, few, many or a class of expanded clone.

v_gene	abundance	j_gene	d_gene	CDR3nt	CDR3aa
TRBV6-5	.	TRBJ2-3	.	TGTGCCAACAGCCAAGACACGAACAAGGGAGTGCCGCAGTATTTT	CANSQDTNKGVPQYF
TRBV5-1	.	TRBJ2-6	.	TGCGCCAGCAGCCCCAGGCAGGGAAGATCTGGGGCCAACGTCCTGACTTTC	CASSPRQGRSGANVLTF
TRBV28	.	TRBJ1-3	.	TGTGCCAGCAGTTCCCCTCCTGGAGACACCATATATTTT	CASSSPPGDTIYF
TRBV19	medium-sized	TRBJ2-7	TRBD1	TGTGCCAGTAGTACAAAGGGACAGGGAGGCTACGAGCAGTACTTC	CASSTKGQGGYEQYF
TRBV7-3	.	TRBJ2-1	TRBD1	TGTGCCAGCAGCCAAAGGGACAGGGGAACCTACAATGAGCAGTTCTTC	CASSQRDRGTYNEQFF
TRBV28	.	TRBJ2-7	.	TGTGCCAGCAGCCCGCTGGGCTCCCGGATAGAGCAGTACTTC	CASSPLGSRIEQYF
TRBV2	.	TRBJ1-2	.	TGTGCCAGCAGTGAGCCCTTAAACACCGGGACGGCTATGGGCTACACCTTC	CASSEPLNTGTAMGYTF
TRBV10-2	.	TRBJ1-5	.	TGCGCCAGCAGTGAGCCCGGCAATCAGCCCCAGCATTTT	CASSEPGNQPQHF
TRBV12-2	few	TRBJ1-6	.	TGTGCAAGTCGTTCGCTTAGCCTCCTCCATTCACCCCTCCACTTT	CASRSLSLLHSPLHF
TRBV5-1	.	TRBJ1-1	.	TGCGCCAGCAGCTTGGCCATGGTAAGGGGGAACACTGAAGCTTTCTTT	CASSLAMVRGNTEAFF
TRBV19	.	TRBJ1-4	TRBD1	TGTGCCAGTAGTTATAGGACAGGTGCGGCTAATGAAAAACTGTTTTTT	CASSYRTGAANEKLFF
TRBV19	.	TRBJ2-7	TRBD2	TGTGCCAGTAGTCTAGCGGGAGTAGGCTACGAGCAGTACTTC	CASSLAGVGYEQYF
TRBV10-2	once	TRBJ2-1	TRBD2	TGCGCCAGCAGGGAGGCTAGCGGGAGGCCTTCAGGAAATGAGCAGTTCTTC	CASREASGRPSGNEQFF
TRBV27	.	TRBJ2-1	TRBD2	TGTGCCAGCAGTTTAGGACTAGCGGGAGCCAGGTACAATGAGCAGTTCTTC	CASSLGLAGARYNEQFF
TRBV11-1	.	TRBJ2-7	.	TGTGCCAGCAGCTTAGCGGGTAGGGGCGAGCAGTACTTC	CASSLAGRGEQYF
TRBV19	.	TRBJ2-7	TRBD2	TGTGCCAGTAGTCAATACTCTAGCGGGAGTAAGTACGAGCAGTACTTC	CASSQYSSGSKYEQYF
TRBV30	.	TRBJ2-5	.	TGTGCCTGGAGTAGTCCCCCGGGCCGTAGGGCCCAGTACTTC	CAWSSPPGRRAQYF
TRBV5-1	.	TRBJ2-5	.	TGCGCCAGCAGGCCCGGGAGCCAAGAGACCCAGTACTTC	CASRPGSQETQYF
TRBV11-2	.	TRBJ2-5	TRBD2	TGTGCCAGCAGCTTAGCGTCTAGCGGGAGGGCCTCGGAGACCCAGTACTTC	CASSLASSGRASETQYF
TRBV19	.	TRBJ2-1	TRBD2	TGTGCCAGTACCCCGAGGGGCCTAGCGGGAGGAGGAAGGGCCTACAATGAGCAGTTCTTC	CASTPRGLAGGGRAYNEQFF
TRBV24-1	.	TRBJ2-7	TRBD1	TGTGCCACCAGTGAGGCCGGGACAGGGTACGGCGAGCAGTACTTC	CATSEAGTGYGEQYF
TRBV16	.	TRBJ2-5	.	TGTGCCAGCAGCCAACAACCAGAGACCCAGTACTTC	CASSQQPETQYF
TRBV7-2	.	TRBJ2-1	.	TGTGCCAGCAGCACGTCCGGGACATCTTACAATGAGCAGTTCTTC	CASSTSGTSYNEQFF
TRBV28	.	TRBJ1-1	.	TGTGCCAGCAGTTTATATAGGGGACATAAAACTGAAGCTTTCTTT	CASSLYRGHKTEAFF
TRBV18	.	TRBJ2-7	TRBD1	TGTGCCAGCTCACCGGATCTCGGGACAGCCTACGAGCAGTACTTC	CASSPDLGTAYEQYF
TRBV15	.	TRBJ1-4	.	TGTGCCACCAGCAGAGAGGACGGAGTTATAGGAAAACTGTTTTTT	CATSREDGVIGKLFF
TRBV7-8	few	TRBJ2-5	.	TGTGCCAGCAGCTTAGTCGCGGACCAGTACGAGACCCAGTACTTC	CASSLVADQYETQYF
TRBV10-3	once	TRBJ2-7	TRBD1	TGTGCCATCACCTTTAATTGGGACAGCTACGAGCAGTACTTC	CAITFNWDSYEQYF
TRBV5-1	.	TRBJ1-3	TRBD1	TGCGCCAGCAGCTTGGACAGGGGGCAAGGAAACACCATATATTTT	CASSLDRGQGNTIYF
TRBV27	.	TRBJ2-7	TRBD2	TGTGCCAGCAGTTTACGGCTAGCGGGCCCCTACGAGCAGTACTTC	CASSLRLAGPYEQYF
TRBV5-1	.	TRBJ2-4	.	TGCGCCAGCAGCGGGGAGGACAGGCTTCGAGCCAAAAACATTCAGTACTTC	CASSGEDRLRAKNIQYF
TRBV28	once	TRBJ2-3	TRBD2	TGTGCCAGCAAGGGGAGGGAGGGGACAGATACGCAGTATTTT	CASKGREGTDTQYF
TRBV6-5	.	TRBJ1-5	.	TGTGCCAGCACGACCGGGGGGTATAGCAATCAGCCCCAGCATTTT	CASTTGGYSNQPQHF
TRBV27	.	TRBJ2-2	TRBD2	TGTGCCAGCAGTTCCACCCTCGGACTAGCGGGAGATGGGGAGCTGTTTTTT	CASSSTLGLAGDGELFF
TRBV5-1	.	TRBJ2-7	.	TGCGCCAGCAGCCCGACTCAGAGCACCCAGGGTCAGTACTTC	CASSPTQSTQGQYF
TRBV29-1	.	TRBJ2-7	TRBD2	TGCAGCGTGGCTAGCGGTCCCTACGAGCAGTACTTC	CSVASGPYEQYF
TRBV19	.	TRBJ2-1	TRBD2	TGTGCCAGTAGTGGCACTAGCGGGAAGTACAATGAGCAGTTCTTC	CASSGTSGKYNEQFF
TRBV7-9	.	TRBJ2-1	.	TGTGCCAGCAGCTTAGCTGGGGACTACAATGAGCAGTTCTTC	CASSLAGDYNEQFF
TRBV2	once	TRBJ2-7	.	TGTGCCAGCAGTGGTGGCAGGCTCATATCCGAGCAGTACTTC	CASSGGRLISEQYF
TRBV27	once	TRBJ1-3	TRBD1	TGTGCCAGCAGTCCTCTGGACAGGTTCTTCGGAAACACCATATATTTT	CASSPLDRFFGNTIYF
TRBV7-3	.	TRBJ1-1	.	TGTGCCAGCAGCCTACAAGAGAACACTGAAGCTTTCTTT	CASSLQENTEAFF
TRBV12-3/TRBV12-4	.	TRBJ2-7	.	TGTGCCAGCAAATCCGACTCCTACGAGCAGTACTTC	CASKSDSYEQYF
TRBV6-5	.	TRBJ2-3	.	TGTGCCAGCAGTTCCGAGCGGAATACGCAGTATTTT	CASSSERNTQYF
TRBV7-9	few	TRBJ2-7	TRBD1	TGTGCCAGCAGCACCCGGACAGGGGTCAATCTTCGGGGGCCCTACGAGCAGTACTTC	CASSTRTGVNLRGPYEQYF
TRBV28	.	TRBJ2-7	TRBD1	TGTGCCAGCAGTACGACAGGGGGATCCTACGAGCAGTACTTC	CASSTTGGSYEQYF
TRBV29-1	once	TRBJ2-4	.	TGCAGCGTTCAAGTGACTAAAAACATTCAGTACTTC	CSVQVTKNIQYF
TRBV11-2	.	TRBJ2-1	TRBD1	TGTGCCAGCACCCGGGACAGGGGCTCGGTGCAGTTCTTC	CASTRDRGSVQFF
TRBV28	.	TRBJ2-7	.	TGTGCCAGCAGTATACAGGGTTACGAGCAGTACTTC	CASSIQGYEQYF
TRBV28	.	TRBJ2-5	TRBD2	TGTGCCAGCCGAGACAGTGGGACTAAAGAGACCCAGTACTTC	CASRDSGTKETQYF
TRBV18	.	TRBJ1-5	.	TGTGCCAGCTCACAGCTGCCAGCCAATCAGCCCCAGCATTTT	CASSQLPANQPQHF
TRBV12-3/TRBV12-4	once	TRBJ2-3	TRBD2	TGTGCCAGCACGAGCGGGATCGCAGATACGCAGTATTTT	CASTSGIADTQYF